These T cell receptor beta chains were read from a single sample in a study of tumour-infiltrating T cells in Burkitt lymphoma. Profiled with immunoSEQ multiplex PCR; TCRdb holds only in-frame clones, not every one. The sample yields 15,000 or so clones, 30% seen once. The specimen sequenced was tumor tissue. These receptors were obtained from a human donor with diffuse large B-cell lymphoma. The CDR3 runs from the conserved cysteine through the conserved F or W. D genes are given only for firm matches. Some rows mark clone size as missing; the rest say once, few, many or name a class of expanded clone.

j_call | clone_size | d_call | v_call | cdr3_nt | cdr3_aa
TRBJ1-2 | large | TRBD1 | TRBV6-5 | TGTGCCGCCCAGGACGACAGGGGGGATGGCTACACCTTC | CAAQDDRGDGYTF
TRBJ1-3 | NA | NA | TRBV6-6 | TGTGCCAGCAGTTACGACAGGTCGGGCACCATATATTTT | CASSYDRSGTIYF
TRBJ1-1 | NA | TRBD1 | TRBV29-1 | TGCAGCGTGGGCGGGACAGAAAGAGCTTTCTTT | CSVGGTERAFF
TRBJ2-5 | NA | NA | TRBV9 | TGTGCCAGCAGCGTAGGGCTAGTCGAAGAGACCCAGTACTTC | CASSVGLVEETQYF
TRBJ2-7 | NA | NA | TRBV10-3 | TGTGCCATCAGACCGGGAGCCGACTACGAGCAGTACTTC | CAIRPGADYEQYF
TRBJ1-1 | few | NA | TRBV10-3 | TGTGCCACCCGGAGCCTTTGGGCAGGGAATATTAACACTGAAGCTTTCTTT | CATRSLWAGNINTEAFF
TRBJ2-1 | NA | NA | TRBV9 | TGTGCCAGCAGCGTAGGTGGGAGTGGCTACAATGAGCAGTTCTTC | CASSVGGSGYNEQFF
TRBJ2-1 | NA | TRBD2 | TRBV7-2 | TGTGCCAGCAGCGAACTAGCGGGAGAGTCCAATGAGCAGTTCTTC | CASSELAGESNEQFF
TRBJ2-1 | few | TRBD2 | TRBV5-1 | TGCGCCAGCAGCTTAAATAGCGGGAGGGTTGGCGAGCAGTTCTTC | CASSLNSGRVGEQFF
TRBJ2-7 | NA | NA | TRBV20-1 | TGCAGTGCTCCGGCCCTCTACGGGCAGTACTTC | CSAPALYGQYF
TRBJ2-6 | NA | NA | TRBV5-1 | TGCGCCAGCAGCCCGAGCAGAGCCTCTGGGGCCAACGTCCTGACTTTC | CASSPSRASGANVLTF
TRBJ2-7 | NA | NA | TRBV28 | TGTGCCAGCAATTTAGCGGCCCTGGGAGGCTACGAGCAGTACTTC | CASNLAALGGYEQYF
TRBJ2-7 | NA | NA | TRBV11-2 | TGTGCCAGCAGCCTACTTGCCTACGAGCAGTACTTC | CASSLLAYEQYF
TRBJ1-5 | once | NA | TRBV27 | TGTGCCAGCAGTTCACGGGGTCCTAATCAGCCCCAGCATTTT | CASSSRGPNQPQHF
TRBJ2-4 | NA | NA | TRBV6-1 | TGTGCCAGCGCCTCCTTTACAGTCAAAGACATTCAGTACTTC | CASASFTVKDIQYF
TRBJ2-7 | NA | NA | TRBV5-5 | TGTGCCAGCAGCTTGTATCGGGCCGATCCCGCAATCTCCTACGAGCAGTACTTC | CASSLYRADPAISYEQYF
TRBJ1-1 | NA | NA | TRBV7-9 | TGTGCCAGCTCCCACTTCAGGGGACCGAACACTGAAGCTTTCTTT | CASSHFRGPNTEAFF
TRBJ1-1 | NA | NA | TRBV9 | TGTGCCAGCAGCGTAGAGGCCAGCCAGAACACTGAAGCTTTCTTT | CASSVEASQNTEAFF
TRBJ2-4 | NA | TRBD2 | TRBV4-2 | TGTGCCAGCAGCCAAGAGCCGGGACTAGCGGTGAACATTCAGTACTTC | CASSQEPGLAVNIQYF
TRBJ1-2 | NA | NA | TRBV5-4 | TGTGCCAGCAGCTTGCTGCAGGGTATTAACTATGGCTACACCTTC | CASSLLQGINYGYTF
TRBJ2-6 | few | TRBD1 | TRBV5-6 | TGTGCCAGCAGCGCCGGGACAGGGATATCTGGGGCCAACGTCCTGACTTTC | CASSAGTGISGANVLTF
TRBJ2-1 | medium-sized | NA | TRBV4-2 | TGTGCCAGCAGCCCCAACGTAGTAGAGCAGTTCTTC | CASSPNVVEQFF
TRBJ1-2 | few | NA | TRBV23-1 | TGCGCCAGCAGTCCAGGGGCTTATGGCTACACCTTC | CASSPGAYGYTF
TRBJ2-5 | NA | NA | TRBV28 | TGTGCCAGCAGTTTATACCGACGGGACCAAGAGACCCAGTACTTC | CASSLYRRDQETQYF
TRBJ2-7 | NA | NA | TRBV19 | TGTGCCAGTAGTATCGGACTGTACTCCTACGAGCAGTACTTC | CASSIGLYSYEQYF
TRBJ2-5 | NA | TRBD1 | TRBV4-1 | TGCGCCAGCAGCCATGGACAGGGGGTTCAAGAGACCCAGTACTTC | CASSHGQGVQETQYF
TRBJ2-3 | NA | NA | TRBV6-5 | TGTGCCAGCAGTACTGGTGTCGGGAGTACAGATACGCAGTATTTT | CASSTGVGSTDTQYF
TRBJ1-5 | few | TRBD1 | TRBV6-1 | TGTGCCAGCAGTGAAACCCCGGGACAGCTATTTCGCAATCAGCCCCAGCATTTT | CASSETPGQLFRNQPQHF
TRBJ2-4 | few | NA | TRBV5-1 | TGCGCCAGCAGCTTGATGGATTTGAGGAACATTCAGTACTTC | CASSLMDLRNIQYF
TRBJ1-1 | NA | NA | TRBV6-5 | TGTGCCAGCAGGAGGGACACTGAAGCTTTCTTT | CASRRDTEAFF
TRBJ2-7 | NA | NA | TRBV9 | TGTGCCAGCAGCGTAGGGGACGGGGAGCAGTACTTC | CASSVGDGEQYF
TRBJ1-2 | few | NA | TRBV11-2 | TGTGCCAGCAGCTTAGGACAGAACTATGGCTACACCTTC | CASSLGQNYGYTF
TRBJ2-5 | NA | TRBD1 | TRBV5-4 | TGTGCCAGCAGCCGGGGACAGGGGGAAGAGACCCAGTACTTC | CASSRGQGEETQYF
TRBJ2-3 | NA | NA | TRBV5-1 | TGCGCCAGCAGCTCCTCGGATAGGTCATTAAACACAGATACGCAGTATTTT | CASSSSDRSLNTDTQYF
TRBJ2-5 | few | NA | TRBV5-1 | TGCGCCAGCAGCTCCTTTAGCGGCCAAGAGACCCAGTACTTC | CASSSFSGQETQYF
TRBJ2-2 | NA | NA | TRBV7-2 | TGTGCCAGCAGGAGGGGGAGCCACACCGGGGAGCTGTTTTTT | CASRRGSHTGELFF